Reported below is one T cell receptor beta chain. The CDR3 covers 16 residues. V was shortened by 2 bases and J by 0 bases, with 13 bases between the two germline ends. Germline V CDR1 and CDR2: KGHSH, LQKENI. This record belongs to a study of blood T cell repertoires in COVID-19. Study overall: COVID-19 samples from acute and convalescent phases originated in the United States, Italy and Spain.

Living in about two dozen US areas, the participants were between 18 and 89 years of age. Original methodology: Quantification of nucleated cells was approximated via reference gene primer amplification. TCRdb's copy holds only in-frame clones and misses some; the assay was immunoSEQ multiplex PCR. D and trimming come from the DNA, and the V and J calls and clone size come from that table. The sample consists of some 270,000 clones, around 81% of them appearing once. The sequence was obtained from a man aged 45-65 years who had recovered from COVID-19. Sequencing was performed on PBMCs or T cells enriched from blood (not recorded which). This chain joins TRBV18 and TRBJ1-2; no firm D call. The CDR3 nucleotides are TGTGCCAGCTCACCAGCAGGCCAGACCCCTAACTATGGCTACACCTTC. Translated: CASSPAGQTPNYGYTF. Complete variable domain (other parts from reference TRBV18 and TRBJ1-2): NAGVMQNPRHLVRRRGQEARLRCSPMKGHSHVYWYRQLPEEGLKFMVYLQKENIIDESGMPKERFSAEFPKEGPSILRIQQVVRGDSAAYFCASSPAGQTPNYGYTFGSGTRLTVV.